A single sample gave rise to the 29 T cell receptor beta chains below, sequenced in a study of blood T cell repertoires in COVID-19. The repertoire was sequenced with immunoSEQ multiplex PCR; TCRdb's copy has only in-frame clones and lacks some. The sample records tens of thousands of clones, 80% to 90% being singletons. The specimen sequenced was peripheral blood. The receptors shown here come from a human donor with active COVID-19. The donor label of this sample is uncertain.

The chain joins TRBV4-1 to TRBJ1-2; TRBD1 is a possible D gene (6 bases). V lost 0 bases, J lost 4 bases, and 12 bases lay in between. Germline V gives CDR1 MGHRA, CDR2 YSYEKL. The CDR3 loop spans 15 amino acids. This CDR3 is CASSQEKAQGYGYTF. DNA for the CDR3: TGCGCCAGCAGCCAAGAAAAGGCACAGGGCTATGGCTACACCTTC.

The CDR3 loop is CSASGPSRGEQFF. CDR3 nucleotide sequence: TGCAGTGCTAGTGGGCCGAGTCGGGGTGAGCAGTTCTTC. The chain recombines TRBV20-1 with TRBJ2-1, with a possible D match to TRBD2 (5 bases). V was cut by 3 bases and J by 9 bases, with 15 bases left in between. From germline, CDR1 is DFQATT and CDR2 SNEGSKA (reference sequence). The CDR3 extends over 13 amino acids.

In its sample, this clone was seen once. This chain uses TRBV5-1 with TRBJ2-3; TRBD1 is a possible D gene (6 bases). Germline V gives CDR1 SGHRS, CDR2 YFSETQ. The V end lost 0 bases, the J end lost 0 bases, and 11 bases lay between the germline ends. CDR3 length: 16 residues. In DNA form, the CDR3 reads TGCGCCAGCAGCTTGGGGCAGGGGACCAGCACAGATACGCAGTATTTT. This encodes CASSLGQGTSTDTQYF.

This chain links TRBV28 with TRBJ2-1, with 8 bases matching TRBD2. The trim removed 3 bases at V and 8 bases at J, leaving 15 bases unmatched. The germline CDR1 and CDR2 sequences are MDHEN and SYDVKM. The CDR3 has 17 amino acids. The CDR3 protein is CASSLRPSGSFAHEQFF. In DNA, the CDR3 is TGTGCCAGCAGTTTGCGGCCCAGCGGGAGTTTCGCGCATGAGCAGTTCTTC.

This clone was detected a few times. CDR3 sequence (DNA): TGTGCCAGCAGCCAAAACGGTCTAGCGGGGTACAATGAGCAGTTCTTC. This encodes CASSQNGLAGYNEQFF. The chain has TRBV4-2 and TRBJ2-1, with 9 bases identical to TRBD2. This CDR3 region has 16 residues. With 2 bases clipped from V and 4 bases from J, the junction kept 6 bases outside the gene matches. From germline, CDR1 is LGHNA and CDR2 YNFKEQ.

This chain uses TRBV6-4 with TRBJ2-2, with a weak D call TRBD2 (5 bases). The CDR3 length is 14 residues. V was clipped by 4 bases and J by 5 bases, with 11 bases between them. Germline V gives CDR1 MRHNA, CDR2 SNTAGT. CDR3 sequence (DNA): TGTGCCAGCAGTGCATTCCCGGGGACCGGGGAGCTGTTTTTT. It yields the protein CASSAFPGTGELFF.

The chain combines TRBV6-2 or TRBV6-3 with TRBJ2-1, with a tentative D call TRBD2 (5 bases). CDR3 length: 13 amino acids. Germline V gene data show CDR1 as MNHEY and CDR2 as SVGEGT. Trimming removed 5 bases at V and 5 bases at J, with 10 bases between. The CDR3 here is CASSPGIDNEQFF. The CDR3 DNA is TGTGCCAGCAGTCCCGGGATCGACAATGAGCAGTTCTTC.

The V and J genes are TRBV4-3 and TRBJ2-7; the match to TRBD2 covers 7 bases. CDR1 is LGHNA and CDR2 is YSLEER in the germline V gene. J lost 3 bases, V lost 1 base, and 6 bases had no gene match. The CDR3 runs to 15 residues. CDR3 coding DNA: TGCGCCAGCAGCCAAGGGGCGGGAGTCGTCTACGAGCAGTACTTC. Its translation: CASSQGAGVVYEQYF.

The rearrangement links TRBV7-2 to TRBJ2-3; D might be TRBD1 (6 bases). The CDR3 consists of 15 residues. CDR1 is SGHTA, CDR2 FQGNSA, per germline. V gave up 1 base and J gave up 2 bases, with 10 bases separating them. The CDR3 coding sequence is TGTGCCAGCAGCTTAGAGGGGGACGCCACAGATACGCAGTATTTT. It translates to CASSLEGDATDTQYF.

The genes are TRBV7-9 and TRBJ2-5; 11 nucleotides line up with TRBD2. V gave up 5 bases and J gave up 6 bases; unmatched junction bases: 8. This CDR3 has 15 amino acids. Per the germline V gene, CDR1 is SEHNR and CDR2 is FQNEAQ (reference sequence). The CDR3 spells CASSNSGLAEKTQYF. In DNA form, the CDR3 reads TGTGCCAGCAGCAATTCGGGACTAGCGGAAAAGACCCAGTACTTC. Supplemented by reference TRBV7-9 and TRBJ2-5, the full variable domain reads DTGVSQNPRHKITKRGQNVTFRCDPISEHNRLYWYRQTLGQGPEFLTYFQNEAQLEKSRLLSDRFSAERPKGSFSTLEIQRTEQGDSAMYLCASSNSGLAEKTQYFGPGTRLLVL.

This clone appeared once. The rearrangement joins TRBV5-6 to TRBJ1-1, with a tentative D call TRBD1 (6 bases). Germline V gene data show CDR1 as SGHDT and CDR2 as YYEEEE. The CDR3 spans 15 residues. Trimming stripped 4 bases from V and 0 bases from J, with 13 bases between. This chain's CDR3 is CASSLLQGLNTEAFF. The CDR3 DNA reads TGTGCCAGCAGCCTACTACAGGGATTGAACACTGAAGCTTTCTTT.

This chain uses TRBV4-2 with TRBJ2-5, with 10 positions matching TRBD2. The ends lost 8 bases at V and 5 bases at J; junction bases unmatched: 11. This CDR3 has 15 residues. Germline CDR1 LGHNA, CDR2 YNFKEQ. This CDR3 reads CASQEASGGLETQYF. The DNA of the CDR3 is TGTGCCAGCCAAGAGGCTAGCGGGGGTTTGGAGACCCAGTACTTC.

The CDR3 loop is CASSLAHLGGRSPYEQYF. The CDR3 DNA is TGTGCCAGCAGCTTAGCTCACCTGGGCGGGAGGTCTCCCTACGAGCAGTACTTC. The chain employs TRBV7-8 and TRBJ2-7; 8 bases line up with TRBD2. Trimming at V came to 0 bases and at J to 2 bases, leaving 12 bases not matched to a gene. Germline lookup yields CDR1 SGHVS and CDR2 FQNEAQ. CDR3 size: 18 residues.

The CDR3 DNA is TGTGCCAGCAGCTTAGTAGGGCGTCTAGCGGGGGCCTCAGATACGCAGTATTTT. Amino acid sequence: CASSLVGRLAGASDTQYF. The chain couples TRBV7-2 to TRBJ2-3; 10 bases map to TRBD2. The germline V gene encodes CDR1 SGHTA and CDR2 FQGNSA. The CDR3 has 18 residues. V lost 1 base to trimming and J lost 4 bases; unmatched junction nucleotides: 11.

This chain connects TRBV5-1 to TRBJ2-2; maybe TRBD2 (5 bases). The CDR3 consists of 13 residues. Germline lookup yields CDR1 SGHRS and CDR2 YFSETQ. The germline V and J ends were trimmed by 2 bases and 6 bases, with 8 bases remaining between them. CDR3 coding DNA: TGCGCCAGCAGCTTAGGGAGCGCCGGGGAGCTGTTTTTT. It specifies CASSLGSAGELFF.

This chain connects TRBV7-8 to TRBJ2-1; TRBD2 matches at 12 bases. The V gene's germline CDR1 is SGHVS and CDR2 FQNEAQ. The CDR3 sequence is 19 residues long. V gave up 3 bases and J gave up 0 bases; unmatched junction bases: 9. CDR3 sequence reads: CASSFNRLAGDYSYNEQFF. The CDR3 DNA reads as TGTGCCAGCAGCTTTAACCGACTAGCGGGGGATTACTCCTACAATGAGCAGTTCTTC.

The count of this clone is one. The chain recombines TRBV13 with TRBJ2-7, with 7 bases identical to TRBD2. In germline, CDR1 is PRHDT, CDR2 FYEKMQ (reference sequence). The CDR3 is 13 residues long. The J segment lost 4 bases and the V segment lost 5 bases, leaving 5 bases of the junction unmatched. CDR3 loop: CASSVGTNYEQYF. The CDR3, as DNA: TGTGCCAGCAGCGTCGGGACTAATTACGAGCAGTACTTC.

The chain couples TRBV5-1 to TRBJ2-5, with TRBD1 matching 7 bases. After removal of 1 base from V and 5 bases from J, the junction contained 2 bases not matched to a gene. In germline, CDR1 is SGHRS, CDR2 YFSETQ. This CDR3 contains 13 residues. CDR3 DNA: TGCGCCAGCAGCTTGAGGGGGCAGGAGACCCAGTACTTC. Encoded protein: CASSLRGQETQYF.

The chain combines TRBV7-2 with TRBJ2-7; no reliable D call. Trimming took 5 bases from V and 4 from J, leaving 6 bases between them. The CDR3 spans 11 residues. Germline CDR1 SGHTA, CDR2 FQGNSA. The chain's CDR3 is CASSHLYEQYF. The CDR3 DNA is TGTGCCAGCAGCCATCTATACGAGCAGTACTTC.

This clone appeared once. This chain's CDR3 is CASSYTGLSGNTIYF. DNA of the CDR3: TGCGCCAGCAGTTACACAGGGTTAAGTGGAAACACCATATATTTT. The V and J genes are TRBV5-1 and TRBJ1-3, with D tentatively TRBD1 (6 bases). Germline V gene data show CDR1 as SGHRS and CDR2 as YFSETQ. The CDR3 sequence is 15 residues long. Trimming cost V 5 bases and J 3 bases, with 15 bases left between them.

V and J are TRBV3-1 (or the pseudogene TRBV3-2) and TRBJ1-1, with D possibly matching TRBD1 (5 bases). The V gene lost 1 base and the J gene lost 5 bases, with 8 bases spanning the gap. The CDR3 length is 13 residues. Germline lookup yields CDR1 LGHDT and CDR2 YNNKEL (reference sequence). CDR3 protein: CASSQAQGTEAFF. Written as DNA, the CDR3 is TGTGCCAGCAGCCAAGCGCAGGGTACTGAAGCTTTCTTT.

CDR3 nucleotide sequence: TGTGCCAGCAGCGTCGGACTGGACAATGAAAAACTGTTTTTT. Encoded protein: CASSVGLDNEKLFF. The chain has TRBV5-5 and TRBJ1-4, with D uncertain. CDR3 length: 14 amino acids. CDR1 is SGHKS and CDR2 is YYEKEE in the germline V gene (reference sequence). V dropped 4 bases and J dropped 5 bases, with 12 bases sitting between them.

V gene TRBV19 combines with J gene TRBJ2-1; TRBD1 agrees at 8 bases. J gave up 3 bases and V 5 bases, and 9 bases lay outside the gene matches. The CDR3 contains 16 residues. Germline CDR1 is LNHDA and CDR2 is SQIVND (reference sequence). The chain's CDR3 is CASSGKTTGDYNEQFF. DNA of the CDR3: TGTGCCAGTAGTGGCAAGACGACAGGGGACTACAATGAGCAGTTCTTC.

This clone is a singleton in its sample. The chain recombines TRBV5-1 with TRBJ1-2; weak D call: TRBD1 (6 bases). Germline CDR1 SGHRS, CDR2 YFSETQ. V was cut by 3 bases and J by 2 bases, with 11 bases left in between. The CDR3 is 14 amino acids. The DNA for the CDR3 is TGCGCCAGCAGCTCAGGGGATATCAACTATGGCTACACCTTC. Translation: CASSSGDINYGYTF.

The V call is TRBV7-2, the J call TRBJ2-1; 7 bases map to TRBD2. Per the germline V gene, CDR1 is SGHTA and CDR2 is FQGNSA. This CDR3 is 16 amino acids long. With V trimmed by 1 base and J by 7 bases, 10 bases remained unmatched. CDR3 region: CASSLVGGSFRNEQFF. In nucleotides, the CDR3 is TGTGCCAGCAGCTTAGTTGGCGGGAGTTTTCGTAATGAGCAGTTCTTC.

The V call is TRBV3-1 (or the pseudogene TRBV3-2), the J call TRBJ1-3, with D maybe TRBD1 (5 bases). Trimming stripped 3 bases from V and 0 bases from J, with 15 bases between. In germline, CDR1 is LGHDT, CDR2 YNNKEL (reference sequence). The CDR3 totals 17 residues. CDR3 in amino acids: CASSQGLAGLSGNTIYF. In nucleotides, the CDR3 is TGTGCCAGCAGCCAGGGACTCGCTGGGCTCTCTGGAAACACCATATATTTT.

This clone was seen a single time. J is TRBJ2-7 and V is TRBV7-9, with 9 bases matching TRBD1. J was trimmed by 3 bases and V by 5 bases; bases with no gene match: 8. Germline V gene lookup returns CDR1 SEHNR and CDR2 FQNEAQ (reference sequence). The CDR3 loop spans 15 amino acids. The CDR3 nucleotides are TGTGCCAGCAGCAAACAGGGGGCTGGCAGCTACGAGCAGTACTTC. It yields the protein CASSKQGAGSYEQYF.

This chain links TRBV7-2 with TRBJ2-3, with 7 bases lining up with TRBD2. Germline CDR1 is SGHTA and CDR2 is FQGNSA. The CDR3 sequence is 14 residues long. V gave up 5 bases and J gave up 5 bases; unmatched junction bases: 7. This chain's CDR3 is CASSPRTREDTQYF. Here the CDR3 DNA reads TGTGCCAGCAGCCCGAGGACTAGGGAAGATACGCAGTATTTT.

The V gene is TRBV27, the J gene TRBJ2-1; 8 bases are a match to TRBD2. The CDR3 is 15 amino acids. V lost 2 bases and J lost 6; bases outside the gene matches: 6. CDR1 MNHEY and CDR2 SMNVEV come from the germline V gene (reference sequence). DNA for the CDR3: TGTGCCAGCAGTTTAAGGCTAGCGGGCTTCAATGAGCAGTTCTTC. This translates into CASSLRLAGFNEQFF.